A selection of T cell receptor beta chains follows, all from one sample in a study of shared clonotypes between healthy human individuals. Using immunoSEQ multiplex PCR, the repertoire was profiled, and TCRdb retains in-frame clones only, with some absent. The sample holds about 2.5 million clones; less than 95% are singletons and the top ten take 0.37%. The sequencing input was naive CD4+ T cells from PBMCs. The receptors here all came from a man aged 18 to 35 in good health. Some clones in this sample may be carry-over from other donors' samples. CDR3s include the opening cysteine and the closing phenylalanine or tryptophan. The D gene is left open where the match is weak. Clone size, where shown, is once, few, many, or a class for clones that have expanded.

D gene,J gene,clone size,V gene,CDR3 DNA,CDR3 protein
TRBD1,TRBJ1-2,NA,TRBV6-1,TGTGCCAGCAGTGACCGACAGGGGGTCGGCTACACCTTC,CASSDRQGVGYTF
NA,TRBJ1-1,NA,TRBV28,TGTGCCAGCAGTCCCCCGGTTTTCCGGTTTCAAGCTTTCTTT,CASSPPVFRFQAFF
NA,TRBJ2-1,NA,TRBV5-1,TGCGCCAGCAGCTTGGCCCAAGCCTCGGGAAGTTACAATGAGCAGTTCTTC,CASSLAQASGSYNEQFF
TRBD2,TRBJ2-3,NA,TRBV9,TGTGCCAGCAGCGGGCTAGCGGGAGGGCCCGCAGATACGCAGTATTTT,CASSGLAGGPADTQYF
NA,TRBJ2-1,NA,TRBV7-7,TGTGCCAGCAGCCTACAGGGGGGGGTTAATGAGCAGTTCTTC,CASSLQGGVNEQFF
TRBD2,TRBJ2-1,NA,TRBV5-4,TGTGCCAGCAGCCAGGGGGGGACTAGCGGGAGAAGTGAGCAGTTCTTC,CASSQGGTSGRSEQFF
NA,TRBJ2-1,NA,TRBV29-1,TGCAGCGTTGAGTCCGAAGTCCAGGACAATGAGCAGTTCTTC,CSVESEVQDNEQFF
NA,TRBJ2-5,NA,TRBV29-1,TGCAGCGTTGTGGTGAAAGAGACCCAGTACTTC,CSVVVKETQYF
NA,TRBJ2-1,NA,TRBV27,TGTGCCAGCAGTTTCGGGACCCGGATCTACAATGAGCAGTTCTTC,CASSFGTRIYNEQFF
NA,TRBJ2-7,once,TRBV7-2,TGTGCCAGCAGCCCAGGGGTGCGGGAGCTCGCCTACGAGCAGTACTTC,CASSPGVRELAYEQYF
NA,TRBJ2-5,NA,TRBV7-3,TGTGCCAGCAGCGCGGGCGCGCAATTTAAGACCCAGTACTTC,CASSAGAQFKTQYF
TRBD1,TRBJ2-4,few,TRBV28,TGTGCCAGCAGCAGGGCCGGGACAGGGTCGGTCATTCAGTACTTC,CASSRAGTGSVIQYF
TRBD1,TRBJ1-1,NA,TRBV4-1,TGCGCCAGCAGCCAAGCCCCCAGGGGGGCCGGCACTGAAGCTTTCTTT,CASSQAPRGAGTEAFF
TRBD1,TRBJ1-2,NA,TRBV28,TGTGCCAGCAGTTCGACAGGGTTTAACTATGGCTACACCTTC,CASSSTGFNYGYTF
NA,TRBJ1-1,NA,TRBV5-1,TGCGCCAGCAGCCGGACGATTGGGAACACTGAAGCTTTCTTT,CASSRTIGNTEAFF
NA,TRBJ1-5,NA,TRBV27,TGTGCCAGCGCCCTCACGGCGGGTAATCAGCCCCAGCATTTT,CASALTAGNQPQHF
NA,TRBJ2-4,NA,TRBV28,TGTGCCAGCAGTTTAATGGGGACCAAAAACATTCAGTACTTC,CASSLMGTKNIQYF
TRBD1,TRBJ2-5,NA,TRBV2,TGTGCCAGCAGTTACCAGGGACAGGGGACACTTCAGTACTTC,CASSYQGQGTLQYF
NA,TRBJ1-5,NA,TRBV21-1,TGTGCCAGCAGCCAGTGGGGTCAGCCCCAGCATTTT,CASSQWGQPQHF
NA,TRBJ1-1,NA,TRBV15,TGTGCCACCAGCAGAGATCGATGGAGCATGAACACTGAAGCTTTCTTT,CATSRDRWSMNTEAFF
NA,TRBJ1-3,NA,TRBV6-5,TGTGCCAGCAGTTCCTGGGACACCATATATTTT,CASSSWDTIYF
TRBD1,TRBJ1-3,once,TRBV28,TGTGCCAGCAGTTTGACAGGGTCCCCGAACACCATATATTTT,CASSLTGSPNTIYF
TRBD1,TRBJ1-1,once,TRBV14,TGTGCCAGCAGCCATGGACAGGGGGCAACGTACACTGAAGCTTTCTTT,CASSHGQGATYTEAFF
TRBD2,TRBJ2-2,once,TRBV11-3,TGTGCCAGCAGCCCCCTAGCGGGAGCGAACACCGGGGAGCTGTTTTTT,CASSPLAGANTGELFF
NA,TRBJ2-1,NA,TRBV19,TGTGCCAGTAGCGATAGAAGAGAGCAGTTCTTC,CASSDRREQFF
NA,TRBJ2-3,NA,TRBV28,TGTGCCAGCAGTTCCTCATTCGACAGAGGAAAGACTACGCAGTATTTT,CASSSSFDRGKTTQYF
NA,TRBJ2-7,NA,TRBV2,TGTGCCAGCAGTGTAGACGGGGCCTACGAGCAGTACTTC,CASSVDGAYEQYF
NA,TRBJ2-7,NA,TRBV11-1,TGTGCCAGCAGCTCGACCCAGGGTTCTATCTACGAGCAGTACTTC,CASSSTQGSIYEQYF
TRBD1,TRBJ2-7,NA,TRBV5-1,TGCGCCAGCAGCCCCGGGACAGGGGGAGGTGAGCAGTACTTC,CASSPGTGGGEQYF
NA,TRBJ2-2,NA,TRBV5-6,TGTGCCAGCAGCTTGGCCTCCGGGACATCCTACACCGGGGAGCTGTTTTTT,CASSLASGTSYTGELFF
NA,TRBJ2-7,NA,TRBV7-2,TGTGCCAGCAGGAAGACAGCCGAGCAGTACTTC,CASRKTAEQYF